This T cell receptor (beta chain) was identified during a study of cytomegalovirus exposure and HLA in healthy donors. Findings and limits, study-wide: According to an earlier analysis, most TCR beta V segments yielded productive rearrangements about 87% or about 30% of the time.

On this clone: Its target is not known.

With 60 Vbeta and 13 Jbeta primers, the PCR was carried out. Using immunoSEQ multiplex PCR, the repertoire was profiled, and TCRdb retains in-frame clones only, with some absent. The sample records some 80,000 clones, 10% being singletons. As for the donors, each was a healthy bone marrow donor. J gave up 6 bases and V 2 bases, and 1 base lay outside the gene matches. The CDR3 loop spans 13 amino acids. CDR1 and CDR2 from the germline V gene are KGHSH and LQKENI. The clonotype comes from a man in his sixties in good health and CMV-seropositive. The chain joins TRBV18 to TRBJ1-2; 9 bases align to TRBD1. Material: PBMCs. DNA for the CDR3: TGTGCCAGCTCACCAAGACAGGGGGATGGCTACACCTTC. It is translated as CASSPRQGDGYTF.